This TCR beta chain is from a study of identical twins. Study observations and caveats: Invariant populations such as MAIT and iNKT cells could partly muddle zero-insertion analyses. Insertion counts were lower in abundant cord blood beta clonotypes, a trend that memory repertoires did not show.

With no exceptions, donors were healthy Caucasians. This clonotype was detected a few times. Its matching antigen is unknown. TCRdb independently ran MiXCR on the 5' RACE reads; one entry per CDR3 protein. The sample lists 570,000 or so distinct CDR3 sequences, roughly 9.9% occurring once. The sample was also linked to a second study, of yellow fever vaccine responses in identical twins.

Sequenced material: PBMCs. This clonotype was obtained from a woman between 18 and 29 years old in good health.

This CDR3 reads CSVGSGVGNIQYF. As DNA, the CDR3 is TGCAGCGTTGGTTCCGGGGTTGGGAACATTCAGTACTTC. This chain links TRBV29-1 with TRBJ2-4; TRBD2 might be the D (5 bases). Trimming took 4 bases from V and 7 from J, leaving 14 bases between them. This CDR3 has 13 amino acids. The germline V gene encodes CDR1 SQVTM and CDR2 ANQGSEA.